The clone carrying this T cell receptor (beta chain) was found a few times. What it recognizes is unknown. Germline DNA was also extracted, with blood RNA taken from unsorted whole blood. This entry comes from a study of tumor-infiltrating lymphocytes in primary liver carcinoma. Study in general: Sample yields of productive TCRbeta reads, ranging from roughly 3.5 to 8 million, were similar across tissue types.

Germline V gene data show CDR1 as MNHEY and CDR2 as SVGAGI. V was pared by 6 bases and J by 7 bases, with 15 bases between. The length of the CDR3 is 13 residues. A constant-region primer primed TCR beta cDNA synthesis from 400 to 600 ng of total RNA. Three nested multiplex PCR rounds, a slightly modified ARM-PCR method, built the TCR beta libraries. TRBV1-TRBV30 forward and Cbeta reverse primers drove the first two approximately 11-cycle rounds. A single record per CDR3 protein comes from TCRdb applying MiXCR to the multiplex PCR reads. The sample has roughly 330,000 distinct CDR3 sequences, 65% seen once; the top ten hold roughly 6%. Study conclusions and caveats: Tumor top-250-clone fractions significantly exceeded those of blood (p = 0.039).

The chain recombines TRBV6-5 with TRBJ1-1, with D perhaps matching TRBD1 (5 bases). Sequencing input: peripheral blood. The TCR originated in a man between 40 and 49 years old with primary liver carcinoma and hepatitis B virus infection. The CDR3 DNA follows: TGTGCCAGCAGCCTCGGGGGGATAGGTGAAGCTTTCTTT. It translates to CASSLGGIGEAFF.